The 21 T cell receptor beta chains below all came from one sample that was sequenced in a study of T cell responses to AZD1222 COVID-19 vaccine. The assay was immunoSEQ multiplex PCR, and TCRdb's table has in-frame clones only and misses some. The table includes roughly 140,000 clones, around 90% detected once. The sample was peripheral blood, taken on day 0 of AZD1222 vaccination. The receptors shown here come from an adult in good health.

The table lists this clone with a few counts. This chain joins TRBV4-3 and TRBJ2-7; D gene uncertain. Germline-derived CDR1 and CDR2 are LGHNA and YSLEER. Trimming stripped 2 bases from V and 2 bases from J, with 10 bases between. The CDR3 totals 14 residues. The CDR3 here is CASSQSWGPYEQYF. The CDR3 DNA is TGCGCCAGCAGCCAATCGTGGGGTCCCTACGAGCAGTACTTC.

The chain couples TRBV5-1 to TRBJ2-1; possibly TRBD2 for D (5 bases). Trimming pared 2 bases from V and 3 bases from J, leaving 15 bases between. The CDR3 length is 16 residues. Germline V CDR1 and CDR2: SGHRS, YFSETQ. The CDR3 sequence is CASSFEGVSGYNEQFF. CDR3 nucleotide sequence: TGCGCCAGCAGCTTTGAGGGAGTTTCTGGCTACAATGAGCAGTTCTTC.

This rearrangement joins TRBV20-1 to TRBJ1-2; perhaps TRBD1 as D (5 bases). V gave up 3 bases and J gave up 3 bases, with 8 bases separating them. Germline V CDR1 and CDR2: DFQATT, SNEGSKA (reference sequence). The CDR3 sequence is 12 residues long. In DNA form, the CDR3 reads TGCAGTGCTAGTATGGGGGACTATGGCTACACCTTC. Its translation is CSASMGDYGYTF.

The genes are TRBV27 and TRBJ2-1; a possible D gene is TRBD1 (5 bases). There are 16 residues in the CDR3. Germline V gene lookup returns CDR1 MNHEY and CDR2 SMNVEV (reference sequence). V gave up 6 bases and J gave up 3 bases, with 18 bases separating them. Here the CDR3 reads CASSSRDTWGYNEQFF. CDR3 coding DNA: TGTGCCAGCAGCAGCAGGGATACCTGGGGCTACAATGAGCAGTTCTTC.

J is TRBJ1-3 and V is TRBV7-8; D is uncertain. The CDR3 runs 16 residues. Germline V gene lookup returns CDR1 SGHVS and CDR2 FQNEAQ. The V and J ends lost 1 base and 0 bases respectively, with 10 bases between them. The CDR3 reads CASSLEQILSGNTIYF. In DNA form, the CDR3 reads TGTGCCAGCAGCTTAGAACAGATCCTCTCTGGAAACACCATATATTTT.

The chain uses TRBV6-2 or TRBV6-3 and TRBJ2-1, with TRBD2 matching over 9 bases. J lost 0 bases, V lost 6 bases, and 3 bases had no gene match. The germline gives CDR1 MNHEY, CDR2 SVGEGT. This CDR3 is 15 amino acids long. CDR3 nucleotide sequence: TGTGCCAGCAGCCTAGCGGGAAGCTCCTACAATGAGCAGTTCTTC. It is translated as CASSLAGSSYNEQFF.

The chain combines TRBV6-6 with TRBJ2-7; no firm D call. The CDR3 runs 11 residues. CDR1 is MNHNY and CDR2 is SVGAGI in the germline V gene (reference sequence). The V end was cut by 6 bases, the J end by 5 bases, with 8 bases between. The CDR3 sequence is CASSRLDEQYF. CDR3 nucleotide sequence: TGTGCCAGCAGCCGACTCGACGAGCAGTACTTC.

V and J are TRBV28 and TRBJ2-4; tentatively, D is TRBD1 (5 bases). V was trimmed by 8 bases and J by 6 bases, leaving 14 bases between them. The CDR3 extends over 13 amino acids. Germline assignment: CDR1 MDHEN and CDR2 SYDVKM. The CDR3 region has the DNA TGTGCCAGCGGTGTCCAGGGCGGAAACATTCAGTACTTC. This gives the protein CASGVQGGNIQYF.

The chain uses TRBV11-3 and TRBJ2-1; tentatively, D is TRBD2 (6 bases). CDR1 is SGHNT and CDR2 is YENEEA in the germline V gene. The CDR3 runs to 14 residues. V dropped 3 bases and J dropped 4 bases, with 10 bases sitting between them. The CDR3 protein is CASSLGLGYNEQFF. The CDR3 DNA follows: TGTGCCAGCAGCTTGGGACTCGGGTACAATGAGCAGTTCTTC.

The rearrangement uses TRBV28 and TRBJ2-7; 8 bases match TRBD2. Germline CDR1 MDHEN, CDR2 SYDVKM. V was pared by 6 bases and J by 3 bases, with 13 bases of the junction left unmatched. The CDR3 has 16 amino acids. The CDR3 region is CASSTEASGSFYEQYF. In DNA form, the CDR3 reads TGTGCCAGCAGCACTGAAGCTAGCGGGTCCTTCTACGAGCAGTACTTC.

CDR3 nucleotide sequence: TGCGCCAGCAGCCAAAGGTTGGTCGGCGGACCCCGGGATACGCAGTATTTT. Residues: CASSQRLVGGPRDTQYF. V and J are TRBV4-3 and TRBJ2-3; D is unresolved. The V end lost 2 bases, the J end lost 6 bases, and 21 bases lay between the germline ends. CDR3 length equals 17 residues. Germline V gene data show CDR1 as LGHNA and CDR2 as YSLEER.

This rearrangement joins TRBV28 to TRBJ2-1, with D unclear. Germline-derived CDR1 and CDR2 are MDHEN and SYDVKM. CDR3 size: 13 residues. V was shortened by 2 bases and J by 1 base, with 3 bases between the two germline ends. CDR3 in DNA: TGTGCCAGCAGTTTACGGTCCTACAATGAGCAGTTCTTC. Residues: CASSLRSYNEQFF.

The V gene is TRBV3-1 (or the pseudogene TRBV3-2), the J gene TRBJ2-1; 8 positions match TRBD1. J was trimmed by 8 bases and V by 0 bases; bases with no gene match: 9. The length of the CDR3 is 16 residues. CDR1 LGHDT and CDR2 YNNKEL come from the germline V gene (reference sequence). CDR3 residues: CASSQEPAGGRYEQFF. DNA of the CDR3: TGTGCCAGCAGCCAAGAACCAGCAGGGGGCAGGTATGAGCAGTTCTTC.

The CDR3 loop is CASSTRGSHTDTQYF. DNA for the CDR3: TGTGCCAGCAGCACTAGGGGGAGCCACACAGATACGCAGTATTTT. The chain combines TRBV5-8 with TRBJ2-3; a possible D gene is TRBD1 (6 bases). Germline V CDR1 and CDR2: SGHTS, YDEGEE. The CDR3 is 15 residues long. V gave up 4 bases and J gave up 2 bases, with 14 bases separating them.

J is TRBJ1-3 and V is TRBV15; the D gene is possibly TRBD1 (6 bases). V lost 0 bases, J lost 0 bases, and 9 bases lay in between. This CDR3 contains 16 residues. Germline loops: CDR1 LNHNV, CDR2 YYDKDF (reference sequence). CDR3 residues: CATSRERGFSGNTIYF. The CDR3 DNA reads as TGTGCCACCAGCAGAGAAAGGGGGTTCTCTGGAAACACCATATATTTT.

The rearrangement uses TRBV10-3 and TRBJ2-1, with D unclear. The V and J ends lost 3 bases and 0 bases respectively, with 6 bases between them. The CDR3 sequence is 14 residues long. CDR1 and CDR2 (germline): ENHRY, SYGVKD. CDR3 sequence reads: CAISDKNSYNEQFF. CDR3 DNA: TGTGCCATCAGTGACAAAAACTCCTACAATGAGCAGTTCTTC.

This sequence joins TRBV19 and TRBJ2-4; D is possibly TRBD1 or TRBD2 (5 bases each). The CDR3 runs to 12 residues. V was shortened by 0 bases and J by 8 bases, with 5 bases between the two germline ends. Germline V gene data show CDR1 as LNHDA and CDR2 as SQIVND (reference sequence). CDR3 sequence reads: CASSIEGDIQYF. The CDR3 DNA sequence: TGTGCCAGTAGTATAGAGGGGGACATTCAGTACTTC. The full variable domain, its missing parts supplied by reference TRBV19 and TRBJ2-4, is DGGITQSPKYLFRKEGQNVTLSCEQNLNHDAMYWYRQDPGQGLRLIYYSQIVNDFQKGDIAEGYSVSREKKESFPLTVTSAQKNPTAFYLCASSIEGDIQYFGAGTRLSVL.

The rearrangement joins TRBV7-9 to TRBJ1-4; D call uncertain. Germline lookup yields CDR1 SEHNR and CDR2 FQNEAQ (reference sequence). CDR3 length: 13 residues. Trimming removed 2 bases from V and 8 bases from J, with 9 bases in between. In DNA form, the CDR3 reads TGTGCCAGCAGCTTACAGCCTACAGAAAAACTGTTTTTT. Its translation is CASSLQPTEKLFF.

Only a few counts were recorded for this clone. This sequence joins TRBV6-5 and TRBJ1-5; D gene ambiguous. CDR3 length: 15 amino acids. Trimming removed 0 bases at V and 3 bases at J, with 9 bases between. Germline CDR1 and CDR2: MNHEY and SVGAGI. Here the CDR3 DNA reads TGTGCCAGCAGTTACTCTAGTTTGGTCAATCAGCCCCAGCATTTT. It translates to CASSYSSLVNQPQHF.

The rearrangement uses TRBV28 and TRBJ1-5; D remains ambiguous. There are 20 residues in the CDR3. Trimming stripped 1 base from V and 3 bases from J, with 25 bases between. The V gene's germline CDR1 is MDHEN and CDR2 SYDVKM. This CDR3 reads CASSLSVQQLRETINQPQHF. The CDR3 coding sequence is TGTGCCAGCAGTTTATCCGTTCAGCAGCTGCGGGAAACCATCAATCAGCCCCAGCATTTT.

The genes are TRBV7-6 and TRBJ2-3, with 7 bases matching TRBD1. The ends lost 2 bases at V and 3 bases at J; junction bases unmatched: 8. Germline values: CDR1 SGHVS, CDR2 FNYEAQ. The CDR3 consists of 16 residues. CDR3 in amino acids: CASSLTTGQWTDTQYF. As DNA, the CDR3 is TGTGCCAGCAGCTTAACGACGGGACAGTGGACAGATACGCAGTATTTT.